This T cell receptor (beta chain) was sequenced during a study of T cell responses to AZD1222 COVID-19 vaccine. Assay: immunoSEQ multiplex PCR; the TCRdb copy retains only in-frame clones and omits some. The table shows around 60,000 clones, with around 85% occurring only once. Germline loops: CDR1 SGHVS, CDR2 FQNEAQ. The V end lost 3 bases, the J end lost 7 bases, and 10 bases lay between the germline ends. This CDR3 has 13 amino acids. V and J are TRBV7-8 and TRBJ2-4; the D gene is possibly TRBD1 (6 bases). The origin of this receptor is an adult who received the AZD1222 COVID-19 vaccine. Sequences were derived from peripheral blood, sampled 28 days after the second AZD1222 dose. CDR3 DNA: TGTGCCAGCAGCTTGGGACAAGGGAACATTCAGTACTTC. The encoded protein is CASSLGQGNIQYF.